This record covers a single TCR beta chain. V shed 2 bases and J shed 1 base, with 15 bases lying between them. This CDR3 comprises 17 residues. CDR1 is SNHLY and CDR2 is FYNNEI in the germline V gene. These data are taken from a study of blood T cell repertoires in COVID-19. TCRdb keeps only in-frame clones here, not all; method: immunoSEQ multiplex PCR. Here the sample spans approximately 260,000 clones, approximately 80% being singletons. The material sequenced was peripheral blood. The TCR comes from a woman aged 40 to 49 with active or convalescent COVID-19. V gene TRBV2 combines with J gene TRBJ1-5; D not certain. CDR3 in DNA: TGTGCCAGCAGTGAATTTTCCGCGCAGGTGAGCAATCAGCCCCAGCATTTT. It specifies CASSEFSAQVSNQPQHF.